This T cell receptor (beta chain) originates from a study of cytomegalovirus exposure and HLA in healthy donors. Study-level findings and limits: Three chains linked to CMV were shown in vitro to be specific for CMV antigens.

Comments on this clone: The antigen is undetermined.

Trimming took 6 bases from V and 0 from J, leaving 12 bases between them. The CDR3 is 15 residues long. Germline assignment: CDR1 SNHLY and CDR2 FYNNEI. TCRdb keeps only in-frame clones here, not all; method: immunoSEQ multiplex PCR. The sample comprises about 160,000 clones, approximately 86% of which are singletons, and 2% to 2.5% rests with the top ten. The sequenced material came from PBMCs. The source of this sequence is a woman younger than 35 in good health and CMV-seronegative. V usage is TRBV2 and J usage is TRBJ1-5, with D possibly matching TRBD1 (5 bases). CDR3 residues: CASRKTEYSNQPQHF. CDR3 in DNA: TGTGCCAGCAGAAAGACAGAGTATAGCAATCAGCCCCAGCATTTT.